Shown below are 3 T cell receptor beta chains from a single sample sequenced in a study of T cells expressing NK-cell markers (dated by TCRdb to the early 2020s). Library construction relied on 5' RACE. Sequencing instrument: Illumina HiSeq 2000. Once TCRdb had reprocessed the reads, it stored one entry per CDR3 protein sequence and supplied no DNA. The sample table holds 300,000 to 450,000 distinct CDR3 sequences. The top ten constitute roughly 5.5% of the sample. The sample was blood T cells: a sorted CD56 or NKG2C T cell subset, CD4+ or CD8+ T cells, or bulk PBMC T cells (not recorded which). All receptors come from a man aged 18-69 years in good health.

Here the CDR3 reads CSARWGTGRIQYF. The chain uses TRBV20-1 and TRBJ2-4; lacking DNA, the TRBD1 call made by TCRdb goes unchecked. Germline CDR1 DFQATT, CDR2 SNEGSKA (reference sequence). This CDR3 contains 13 residues.

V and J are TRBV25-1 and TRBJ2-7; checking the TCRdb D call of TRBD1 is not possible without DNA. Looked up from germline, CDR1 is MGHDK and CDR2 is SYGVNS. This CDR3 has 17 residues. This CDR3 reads CASSPRYIRGRSYEQYF.

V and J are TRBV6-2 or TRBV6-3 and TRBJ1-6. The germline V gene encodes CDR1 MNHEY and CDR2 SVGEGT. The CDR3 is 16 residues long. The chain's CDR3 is CASSYLRSSYNSPLHF.